This record concerns one T cell receptor beta chain sequence. TCRdb reanalyzed the 5' RACE reads, giving one entry per CDR3 protein sequence and no DNA. The sample table includes fewer than 550,000 distinct CDR3 sequences. The data were obtained in a study of monozygotic twins with inflammatory bowel disease. Blood samples, whole and unsorted for T cells, yielded the isolated total RNA. Per germline, CDR1 SGHTA and CDR2 FQGTGA. The CDR3 totals 15 residues. The rearrangement links TRBV7-3 to TRBJ2-7; the D call of TRBD1 rests on TCRdb alone, since no DNA is present to check it. Sequencing input: blood. This TCR derives from a human donor with ulcerative colitis or Crohn's disease, or a healthy co-twin of an affected twin (not recorded which). CDR3 region: CASSLTVDRGREQYF.